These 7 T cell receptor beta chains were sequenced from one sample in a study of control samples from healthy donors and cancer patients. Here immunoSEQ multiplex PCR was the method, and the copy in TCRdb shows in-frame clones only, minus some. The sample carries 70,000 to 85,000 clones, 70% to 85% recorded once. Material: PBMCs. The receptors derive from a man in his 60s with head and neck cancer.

The chain's CDR3 is CASSQDLLGGSYSYEQYF. The CDR3 coding sequence is TGCGCCAGCAGCCAAGATCTTTTAGGGGGCAGCTACTCCTACGAGCAGTACTTC. V gene TRBV4-1 combines with J gene TRBJ2-7; TRBD1 agrees at 7 bases. Germline V gene sequence: CDR1 MGHRA, CDR2 YSYEKL. The CDR3 extends over 18 amino acids. The V and J ends lost 0 bases and 0 bases, in that order; junction bases with no gene match: 11.

The CDR3 DNA follows: TGTGCCAGCAGCTCGACAGGGACCGGGGAGCTGTTTTTT. Its protein product is CASSSTGTGELFF. The chain couples TRBV11-3 to TRBJ2-2; TRBD1 matches at 7 bases. The CDR3 is 13 amino acids. J was trimmed by 5 bases and V by 4 bases; bases with no gene match: 1. Germline CDR1 SGHNT, CDR2 YENEEA.

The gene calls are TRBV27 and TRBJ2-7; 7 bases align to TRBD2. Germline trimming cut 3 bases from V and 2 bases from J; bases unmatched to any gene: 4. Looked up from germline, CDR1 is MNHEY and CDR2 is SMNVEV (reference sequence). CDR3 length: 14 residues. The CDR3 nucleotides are TGTGCCAGCAGTTTGGGAGGGAGCGCCTACGAGCAGTACTTC. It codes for CASSLGGSAYEQYF.

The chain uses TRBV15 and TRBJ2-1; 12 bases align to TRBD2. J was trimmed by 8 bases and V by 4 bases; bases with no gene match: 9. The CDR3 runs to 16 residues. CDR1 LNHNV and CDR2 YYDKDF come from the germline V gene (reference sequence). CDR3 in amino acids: CATSTHETSGRDEQFF. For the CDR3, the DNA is TGTGCCACCAGCACCCACGAGACTAGCGGGAGAGATGAGCAGTTCTTC.

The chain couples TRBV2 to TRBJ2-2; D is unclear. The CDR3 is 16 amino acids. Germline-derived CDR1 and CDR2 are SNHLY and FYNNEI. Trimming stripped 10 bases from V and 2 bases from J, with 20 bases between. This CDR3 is CAILARTALNTGELFF. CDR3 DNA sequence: TGTGCCATTCTGGCTCGGACCGCCCTAAACACCGGGGAGCTGTTTTTT.

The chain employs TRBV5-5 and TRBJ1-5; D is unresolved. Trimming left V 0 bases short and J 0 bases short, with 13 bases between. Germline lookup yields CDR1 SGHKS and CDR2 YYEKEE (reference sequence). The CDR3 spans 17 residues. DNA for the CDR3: TGTGCCAGCAGCTTGGAAATTGGGAGGATTAGCAATCAGCCCCAGCATTTT. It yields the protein CASSLEIGRISNQPQHF.

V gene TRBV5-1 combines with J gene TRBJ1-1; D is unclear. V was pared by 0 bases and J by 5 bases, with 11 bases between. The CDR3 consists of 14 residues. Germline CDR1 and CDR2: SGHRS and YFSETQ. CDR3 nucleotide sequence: TGCGCCAGCAGCTTGGGGATTCGGGGAACTGAAGCTTTCTTT. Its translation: CASSLGIRGTEAFF. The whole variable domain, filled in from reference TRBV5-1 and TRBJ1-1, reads KAGVTQTPRYLIKTRGQQVTLSCSPISGHRSVSWYQQTPGQGLQFLFEYFSETQRNKGNFPGRFSGRQFSNSRSEMNVSTLELGDSALYLCASSLGIRGTEAFFGQGTRLTVV.